This T cell receptor (beta chain) comes out of a study of cytomegalovirus exposure and HLA in healthy donors. On this clone: Its antigen remains unknown.

The PCR employed 60 Vbeta primers together with 13 Jbeta primers. TCRdb's table, derived via immunoSEQ multiplex PCR, lists solely in-frame clones and lacks some. The sample totals about 130,000 clones. Study findings and constraints: Later analysis placed DRB1 highest and HLA-C lowest in TCR association rates, which differed by HLA locus. A later analysis reportedly identified an Asian-associated ancestry cluster as carrying fewer N-insertions than the approximately 730-donor mean.

The V and J ends lost 11 bases and 4 bases respectively, with 31 bases between them. The CDR3 extends over 18 amino acids. The material sequenced was PBMCs. The chain combines TRBV23-1 with TRBJ2-3, with D possibly TRBD2 on 5 matching bases. TRBV23-1 falls under the ORF class, with uncertain function. The TCR originated in a woman between 35 and 50 years old in good health and CMV-seronegative. The CDR3: CAGGITGGSSSIADTQYF. In nucleotides, the CDR3 is TGCGCCGGTGGGATAACGGGCGGGTCGTCGAGTATCGCAGATACGCAGTATTTT.